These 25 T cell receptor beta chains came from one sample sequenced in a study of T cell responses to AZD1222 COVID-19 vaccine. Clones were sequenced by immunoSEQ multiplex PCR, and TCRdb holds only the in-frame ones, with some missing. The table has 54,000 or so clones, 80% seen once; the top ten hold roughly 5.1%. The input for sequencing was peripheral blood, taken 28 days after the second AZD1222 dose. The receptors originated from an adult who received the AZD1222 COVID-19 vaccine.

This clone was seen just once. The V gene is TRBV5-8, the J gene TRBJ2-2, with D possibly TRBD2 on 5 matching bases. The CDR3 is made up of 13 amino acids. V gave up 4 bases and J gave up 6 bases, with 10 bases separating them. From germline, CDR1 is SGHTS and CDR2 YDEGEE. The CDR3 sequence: CASSTRESGELFF. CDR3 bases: TGTGCCAGCAGCACGAGGGAATCCGGGGAGCTGTTTTTT. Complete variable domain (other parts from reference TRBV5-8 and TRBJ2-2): EAGVTQSPTHLIKTRGQQATLRCSPISGHTSVYWYQQALGLGLQFLLWYDEGEERNRGNFPPRFSGRQFPNYSSELNVNALELEDSALYLCASSTRESGELFFGEGSRLTVL.

CDR3 sequence (DNA): TGTGCCAGCAGCCAAGGGGGGAGCTCCTACAATGAGCAGTTCTTC. It yields the protein CASSQGGSSYNEQFF. The chain couples TRBV3-1 (or the pseudogene TRBV3-2) to TRBJ2-1, with D possibly being TRBD1 or TRBD2 (5 bases each). The V gene's germline CDR1 is LGHDT and CDR2 YNNKEL (reference sequence). The CDR3 has 15 amino acids. V lost 1 base to trimming and J lost 0 bases, with 7 bases between them.

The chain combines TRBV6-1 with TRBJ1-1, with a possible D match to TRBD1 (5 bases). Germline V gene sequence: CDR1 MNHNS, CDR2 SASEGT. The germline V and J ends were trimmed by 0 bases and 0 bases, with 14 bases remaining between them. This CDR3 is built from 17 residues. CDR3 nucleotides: TGTGCCAGCAGTGAAGCCGGGGCAGGCCGGATGAACACTGAAGCTTTCTTT. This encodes CASSEAGAGRMNTEAFF.

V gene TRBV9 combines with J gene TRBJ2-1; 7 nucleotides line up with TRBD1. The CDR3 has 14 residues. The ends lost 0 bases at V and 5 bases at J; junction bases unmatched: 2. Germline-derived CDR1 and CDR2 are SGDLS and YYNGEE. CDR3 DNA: TGTGCCAGCAGCGTAGTGCAGGGGGACAATGAGCAGTTCTTC. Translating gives CASSVVQGDNEQFF.

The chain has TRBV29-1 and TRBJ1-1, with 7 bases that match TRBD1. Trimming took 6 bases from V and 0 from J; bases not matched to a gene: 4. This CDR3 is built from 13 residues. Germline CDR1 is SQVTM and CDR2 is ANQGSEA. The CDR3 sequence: CSVRGQLNTEAFF. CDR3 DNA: TGCAGCGTGAGGGGACAGTTGAACACTGAAGCTTTCTTT.

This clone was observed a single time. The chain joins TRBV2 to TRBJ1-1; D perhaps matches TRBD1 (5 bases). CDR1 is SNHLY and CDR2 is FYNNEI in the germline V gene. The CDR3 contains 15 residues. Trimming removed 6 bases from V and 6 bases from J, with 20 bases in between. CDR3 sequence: CASSPLGEGSAEAFF. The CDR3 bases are TGTGCCAGCAGCCCCCTCGGGGAGGGGAGCGCTGAAGCTTTCTTT. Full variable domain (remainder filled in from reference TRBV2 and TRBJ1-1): EPEVTQTPSHQVTQMGQEVILRCVPISNHLYFYWYRQILGQKVEFLVSFYNNEISEKSEIFDDQFSVERPDGSNFTLKIRSTKLEDSAMYFCASSPLGEGSAEAFFGQGTRLTVV.

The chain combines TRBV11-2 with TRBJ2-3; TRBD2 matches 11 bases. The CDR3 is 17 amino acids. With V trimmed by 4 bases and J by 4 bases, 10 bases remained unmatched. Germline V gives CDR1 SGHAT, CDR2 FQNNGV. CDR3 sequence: CASSSLIAGGPSDTQYF. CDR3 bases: TGTGCCAGCAGCTCGTTAATAGCGGGGGGGCCGTCAGATACGCAGTATTTT.

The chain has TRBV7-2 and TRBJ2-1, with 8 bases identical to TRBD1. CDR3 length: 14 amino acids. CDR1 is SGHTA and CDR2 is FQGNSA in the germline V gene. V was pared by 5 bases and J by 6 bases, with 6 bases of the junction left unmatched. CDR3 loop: CASSLGQGSNEQFF. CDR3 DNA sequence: TGTGCCAGCAGCCTCGGACAGGGTAGCAATGAGCAGTTCTTC.

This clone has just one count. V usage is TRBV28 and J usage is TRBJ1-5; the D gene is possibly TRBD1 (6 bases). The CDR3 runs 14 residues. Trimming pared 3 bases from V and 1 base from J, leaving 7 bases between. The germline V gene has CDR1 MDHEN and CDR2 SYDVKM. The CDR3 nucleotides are TGTGCCAGCAGTTTCCAGGGGAGCAATCAGCCCCAGCATTTT. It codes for CASSFQGSNQPQHF.

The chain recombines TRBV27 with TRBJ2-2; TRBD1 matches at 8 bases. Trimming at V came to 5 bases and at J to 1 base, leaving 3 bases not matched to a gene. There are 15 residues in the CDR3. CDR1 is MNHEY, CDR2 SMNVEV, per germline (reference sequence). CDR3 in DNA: TGTGCCAGCAGTCAAGACAGGGGGAACACCGGGGAGCTGTTTTTT. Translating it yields CASSQDRGNTGELFF.

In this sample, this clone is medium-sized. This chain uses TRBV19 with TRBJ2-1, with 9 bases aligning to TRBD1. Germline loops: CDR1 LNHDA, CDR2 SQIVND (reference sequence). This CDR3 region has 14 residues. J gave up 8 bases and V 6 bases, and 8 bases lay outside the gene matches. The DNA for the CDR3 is TGTGCCAGTAGCCCCGGGACAGGGTTTCATGAGCAGTTCTTC. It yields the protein CASSPGTGFHEQFF.

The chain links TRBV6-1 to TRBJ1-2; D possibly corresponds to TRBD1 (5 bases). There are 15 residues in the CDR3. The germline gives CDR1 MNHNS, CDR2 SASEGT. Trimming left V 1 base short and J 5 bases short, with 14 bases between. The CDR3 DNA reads TGTGCCAGCAGTGAAGGCGGGGTGAAGGGGTATGGCTACACCTTC. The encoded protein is CASSEGGVKGYGYTF.

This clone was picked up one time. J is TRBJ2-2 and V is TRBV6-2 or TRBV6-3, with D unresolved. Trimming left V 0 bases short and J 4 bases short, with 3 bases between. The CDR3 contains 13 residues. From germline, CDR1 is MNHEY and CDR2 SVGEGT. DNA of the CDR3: TGTGCCAGCAGTTACTCCTTCACCGGGGAGCTGTTTTTT. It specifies CASSYSFTGELFF.

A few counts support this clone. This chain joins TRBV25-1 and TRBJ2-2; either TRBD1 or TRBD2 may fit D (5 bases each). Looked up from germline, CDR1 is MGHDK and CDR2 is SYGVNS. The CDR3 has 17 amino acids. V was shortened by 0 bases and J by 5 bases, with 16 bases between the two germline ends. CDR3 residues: CASSEYGRVSGTGELFF. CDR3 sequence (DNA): TGTGCCAGCAGTGAATACGGGCGGGTCTCAGGGACCGGGGAGCTGTTTTTT. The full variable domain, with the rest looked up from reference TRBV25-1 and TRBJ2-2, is EADIYQTPRYLVIGTGKKITLECSQTMGHDKMYWYQQDPGMELHLIHYSYGVNSTEKGDLSSESTVSRIRTEHFPLTLESARPSHTSQYLCASSEYGRVSGTGELFFGEGSRLTVL.

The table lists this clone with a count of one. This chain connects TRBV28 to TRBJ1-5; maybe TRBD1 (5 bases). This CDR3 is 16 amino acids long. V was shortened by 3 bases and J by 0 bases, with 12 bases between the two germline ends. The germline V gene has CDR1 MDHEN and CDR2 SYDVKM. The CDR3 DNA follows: TGTGCCAGCAGTTTCTACCCCGACAGTAGCAATCAGCCCCAGCATTTT. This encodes CASSFYPDSSNQPQHF.

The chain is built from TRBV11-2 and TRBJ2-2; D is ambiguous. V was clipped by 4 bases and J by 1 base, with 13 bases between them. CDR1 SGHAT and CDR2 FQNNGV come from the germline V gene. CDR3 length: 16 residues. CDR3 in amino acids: CASSSSARGNTGELFF. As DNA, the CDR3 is TGTGCCAGCAGCTCCTCAGCCAGAGGGAACACCGGGGAGCTGTTTTTT.

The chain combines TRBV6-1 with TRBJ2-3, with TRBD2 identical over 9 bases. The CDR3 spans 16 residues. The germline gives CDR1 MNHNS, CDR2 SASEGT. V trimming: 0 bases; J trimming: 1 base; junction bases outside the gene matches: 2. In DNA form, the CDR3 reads TGTGCCAGCAGTGAAGCACTAGCGGGTGGCACAGATACGCAGTATTTT. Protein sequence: CASSEALAGGTDTQYF.

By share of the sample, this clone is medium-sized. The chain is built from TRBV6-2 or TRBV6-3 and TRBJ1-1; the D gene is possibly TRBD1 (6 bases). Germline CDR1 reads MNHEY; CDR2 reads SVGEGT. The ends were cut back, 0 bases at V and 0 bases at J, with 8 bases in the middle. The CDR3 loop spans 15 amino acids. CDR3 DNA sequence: TGTGCCAGCAGTTACTCCGACAGGATGAACACTGAAGCTTTCTTT. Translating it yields CASSYSDRMNTEAFF.

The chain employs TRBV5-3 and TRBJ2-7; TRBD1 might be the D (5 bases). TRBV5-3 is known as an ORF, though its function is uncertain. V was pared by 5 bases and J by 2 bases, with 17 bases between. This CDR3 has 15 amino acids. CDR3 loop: CARSSPGRVAYEQYF. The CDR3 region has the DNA TGTGCCAGAAGTTCACCGGGCAGGGTGGCCTACGAGCAGTACTTC.

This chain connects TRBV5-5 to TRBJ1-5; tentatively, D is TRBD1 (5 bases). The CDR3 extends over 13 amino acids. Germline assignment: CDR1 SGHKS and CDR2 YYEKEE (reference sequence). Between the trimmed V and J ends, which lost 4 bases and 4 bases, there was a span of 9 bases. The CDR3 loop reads CASSLDSNQPQHF. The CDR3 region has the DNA TGTGCCAGCAGCCTAGACAGTAATCAGCCCCAGCATTTT.

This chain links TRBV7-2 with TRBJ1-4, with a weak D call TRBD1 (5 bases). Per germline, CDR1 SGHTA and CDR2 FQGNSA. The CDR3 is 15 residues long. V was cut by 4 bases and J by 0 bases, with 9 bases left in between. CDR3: CASSSGHSTNEKLFF. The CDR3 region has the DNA TGTGCCAGCAGCTCAGGACACTCAACTAATGAAAAACTGTTTTTT.

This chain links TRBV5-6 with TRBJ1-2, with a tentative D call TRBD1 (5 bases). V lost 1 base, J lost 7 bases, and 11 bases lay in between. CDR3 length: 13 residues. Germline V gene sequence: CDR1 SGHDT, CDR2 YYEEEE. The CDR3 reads CASSLRQGSGYTF. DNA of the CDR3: TGTGCCAGCAGCTTGCGCCAGGGCAGTGGCTACACCTTC.

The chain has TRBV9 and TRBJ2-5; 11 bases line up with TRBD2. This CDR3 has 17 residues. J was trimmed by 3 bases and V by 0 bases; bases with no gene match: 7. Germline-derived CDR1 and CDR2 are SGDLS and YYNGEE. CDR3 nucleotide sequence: TGTGCCAGCAGCGTAGATCTAGCGGGGGGTTTAGAAGAGACCCAGTACTTC. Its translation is CASSVDLAGGLEETQYF. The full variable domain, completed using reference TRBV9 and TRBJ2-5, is DSGVTQTPKHLITATGQRVTLRCSPRSGDLSVYWYQQSLDQGLQFLIQYYNGEERAKGNILERFSAQQFPDLHSELNLSSLELGDSALYFCASSVDLAGGLEETQYFGPGTRLLVL.

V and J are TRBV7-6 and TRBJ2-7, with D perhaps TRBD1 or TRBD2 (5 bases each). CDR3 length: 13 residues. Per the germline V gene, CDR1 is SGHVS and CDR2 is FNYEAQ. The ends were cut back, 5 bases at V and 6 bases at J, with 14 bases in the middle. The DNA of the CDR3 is TGTGCCAGCAGCGGGGGACCTGGAGGCGAGCAGTACTTC. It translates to CASSGGPGGEQYF.

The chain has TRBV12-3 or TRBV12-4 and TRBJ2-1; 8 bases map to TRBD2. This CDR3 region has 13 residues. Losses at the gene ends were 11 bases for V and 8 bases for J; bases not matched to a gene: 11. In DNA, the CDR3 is TGTGCCGGCGGGCGGAGCGGGGGAGATGAGCAGTTCTTC. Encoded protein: CAGGRSGGDEQFF.